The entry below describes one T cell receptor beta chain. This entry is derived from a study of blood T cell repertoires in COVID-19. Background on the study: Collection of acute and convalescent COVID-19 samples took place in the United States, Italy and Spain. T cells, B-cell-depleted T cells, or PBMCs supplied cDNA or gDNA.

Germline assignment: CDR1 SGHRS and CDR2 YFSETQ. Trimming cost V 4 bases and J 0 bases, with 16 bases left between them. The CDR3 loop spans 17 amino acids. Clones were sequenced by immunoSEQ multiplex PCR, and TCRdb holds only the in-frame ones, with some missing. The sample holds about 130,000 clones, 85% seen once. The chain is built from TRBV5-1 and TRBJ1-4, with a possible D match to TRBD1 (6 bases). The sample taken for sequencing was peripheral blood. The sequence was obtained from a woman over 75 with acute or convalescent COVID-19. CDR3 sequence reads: CASSTLPQGATNEKLFF. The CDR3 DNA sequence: TGCGCCAGCAGCACCTTACCACAGGGAGCAACTAATGAAAAACTGTTTTTT.